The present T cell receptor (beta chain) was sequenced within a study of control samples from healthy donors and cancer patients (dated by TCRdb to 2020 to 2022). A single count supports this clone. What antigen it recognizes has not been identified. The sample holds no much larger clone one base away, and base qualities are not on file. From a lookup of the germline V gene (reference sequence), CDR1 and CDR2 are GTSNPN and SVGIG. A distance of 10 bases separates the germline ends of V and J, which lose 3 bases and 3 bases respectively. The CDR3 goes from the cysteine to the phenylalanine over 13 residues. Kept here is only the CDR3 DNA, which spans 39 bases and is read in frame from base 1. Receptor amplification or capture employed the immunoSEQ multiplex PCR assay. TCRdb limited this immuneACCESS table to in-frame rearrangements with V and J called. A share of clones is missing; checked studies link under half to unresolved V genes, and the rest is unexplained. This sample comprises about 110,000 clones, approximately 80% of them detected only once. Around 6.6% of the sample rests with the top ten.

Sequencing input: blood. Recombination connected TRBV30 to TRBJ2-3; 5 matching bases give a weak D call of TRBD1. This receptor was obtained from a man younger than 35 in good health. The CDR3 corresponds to CAWRPGRTDTQYF. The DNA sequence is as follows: TGTGCCTGGAGGCCAGGGCGTACAGATACGCAGTATTTT.